Shown below are 15 T cell receptor beta chains from a single sample sequenced in a study of blood T cell repertoires in COVID-19 (dated by TCRdb to 2018 to 2021). The library relied on the immunoSEQ multiplex PCR assay. The clones in this table, taken by TCRdb from immuneACCESS, are in-frame only. Not every clone is retained; where verified, under half of the shortfall comes from an unresolved V gene, and the cause of the rest is unknown. This sample has 35,000 to 50,000 clones in its table, and around 89% of those were observed once. The ten most abundant clones make up about 16% of the sample. Sequenced input: peripheral blood. These receptors originate from a man in his 70s with active COVID-19.

This rearrangement joins TRBV7-2 to TRBJ2-5; the D gene is possibly TRBD2 (7 bases). Trimming stripped 3 bases from V and 5 bases from J, with 13 bases between. The CDR3 is made up of 14 amino acids. Germline assignment: CDR1 SGHTA and CDR2 FQGNSA. CDR3 sequence (DNA): TGTGCCAGCAGCTTGCTAGGGGGAGGGGAGACCCAGTACTTC. Protein: CASSLLGGGETQYF.

This clone was detected once. CDR3 amino acids: CASGDSSGGEQYF. As DNA, the CDR3 is TGTGCCAGCGGAGACAGTTCAGGTGGGGAGCAGTACTTC. V and J are TRBV5-4 and TRBJ2-7, with a weak D call TRBD1 (5 bases). Deletions cut 7 bases from V and 7 bases from J, with 18 bases between. In germline, CDR1 is SGHNT, CDR2 YYREEE (reference sequence). This CDR3 has 13 residues. Based on the CDR3 plus reference TRBV5-4 and TRBJ2-7, the full variable domain is ETGVTQSPTHLIKTRGQQVTLRCSSQSGHNTVSWYQQALGQGPQFIFQYYREEENGRGNFPPRFSGLQFPNYSSELNVNALELDDSALYLCASGDSSGGEQYFGPGTRLTVT.

The genes are TRBV19 and TRBJ2-1; D is uncertain. Germline V lookup: CDR1 LNHDA, CDR2 SQIVND (reference sequence). With 3 bases removed from V and 2 bases from J, the gap between germline ends came to 11 bases. The CDR3 loop spans 15 amino acids. CDR3 residues: CASSIGQSTYNEQFF. CDR3 in DNA: TGTGCCAGTAGTATTGGGCAAAGTACCTACAATGAGCAGTTCTTC.

The CDR3, as DNA: TGTGCCAGCAGTGAAATACACCCCCTCCACTTT. Protein: CASSEIHPLHF. The chain combines TRBV6-1 with TRBJ1-6; D gene ambiguous. Germline V CDR1 and CDR2: MNHNS, SASEGT. The CDR3 has 11 amino acids. Trimming left V 2 bases short and J 13 bases short, with 6 bases between.

The chain uses TRBV7-3 and TRBJ1-1, with 7 bases matching TRBD1. The junction had 7 bases not matched to a gene; V was cut back by 5 bases and J by 4 bases. Germline-derived CDR1 and CDR2 are SGHTA and FQGTGA. The CDR3 is made up of 14 amino acids. This chain's CDR3 is CASSTQGSGTEAFF. CDR3 nucleotides: TGTGCCAGCAGCACACAGGGGAGTGGCACTGAAGCTTTCTTT. Drawing the rest from reference TRBV7-3 and TRBJ1-1, the complete variable domain is GAGVSQTPSNKVTEKGKYVELRCDPISGHTALYWYRQSLGQGPEFLIYFQGTGAADDSGLPNDRFFAVRPEGSVSTLKIQRTERGDSAVYLCASSTQGSGTEAFFGQGTRLTVV.

This clone appeared a single time. The rearrangement uses TRBV2 and TRBJ1-1; 10 bases map to TRBD1. The CDR3 covers 14 residues. CDR1 and CDR2 (germline): SNHLY, FYNNEI. V shed 7 bases, J shed 2 bases, and the junction held 4 bases outside the gene matches. The CDR3 here is CASTRDRGNTEAFF. The CDR3 nucleotides are TGTGCCAGCACCCGGGACAGGGGCAACACTGAAGCTTTCTTT.

By share, this clone counts as medium-sized. This chain connects TRBV7-2 to TRBJ2-7, with TRBD1 identical over 8 bases. Trimming cost V 6 bases and J 0 bases; bases outside gene matches: 4. There are 14 residues in the CDR3. Looked up from germline, CDR1 is SGHTA and CDR2 is FQGNSA. The CDR3 region has the DNA TGTGCCAGCAGGGGACAGGCGAGCTCCTACGAGCAGTACTTC. It encodes CASRGQASSYEQYF.

The J gene is TRBJ2-5, the V gene TRBV7-2; 7 bases fit TRBD1. Germline V gene sequence: CDR1 SGHTA, CDR2 FQGNSA. The J segment lost 2 bases and the V segment lost 5 bases, leaving 8 bases of the junction unmatched. CDR3 length equals 15 residues. The CDR3 nucleotides read TGTGCCAGCAGCAAGTGGACAGGCCCTCAAGAGACCCAGTACTTC. It translates to CASSKWTGPQETQYF.

The chain is built from TRBV6-2 or TRBV6-3 and TRBJ2-1; TRBD2 aligns across 15 bases. The germline CDR1 and CDR2 sequences are MNHEY and SVGEGT. Trimming took 2 bases from V and 8 from J; bases not matched to a gene: 4. The CDR3 is 16 residues long. The chain's CDR3 is CASSYRTSGGADEQFF. CDR3 bases: TGTGCCAGCAGTTACCGGACTAGCGGGGGGGCCGATGAGCAGTTCTTC.

The CDR3 sequence: CASSLGTSGTGELFF. The CDR3 DNA reads TGCGCCAGCAGCTTGGGGACTAGCGGGACCGGGGAGCTGTTTTTT. V and J are TRBV5-1 and TRBJ2-2; 11 bases fit TRBD2. With 0 bases clipped from V and 5 bases from J, the junction kept 0 bases outside the gene matches. Per the germline V gene, CDR1 is SGHRS and CDR2 is YFSETQ. The CDR3 spans 15 residues.

The chain has TRBV6-2 or TRBV6-3 and TRBJ1-2; 8 nucleotides agree with TRBD1. Looked up from germline, CDR1 is MNHEY and CDR2 is SVGEGT. V gave up 2 bases and J gave up 3 bases; unmatched junction bases: 8. The CDR3 consists of 16 residues. The CDR3 protein is CASSYAGTGVDYGYTF. CDR3 DNA sequence: TGTGCCAGCAGTTACGCCGGGACAGGAGTAGACTATGGCTACACCTTC.

This clone turned up a few times. The chain recombines TRBV27 with TRBJ2-7, with a tentative D call TRBD2 (6 bases). This CDR3 region has 14 residues. Germline assignment: CDR1 MNHEY and CDR2 SMNVEV (reference sequence). V lost 10 bases and J lost 4, with 20 bases in between. The CDR3 region has the DNA TGTGCCACTAGATTAGGAGGGACCATATACGAGCAGTACTTC. Its translation: CATRLGGTIYEQYF.

V and J are TRBV11-3 and TRBJ2-7; tentative D call: TRBD2 (5 bases). The length of the CDR3 is 13 residues. Trimming took off 1 base at V and 7 bases at J, with 11 bases between the two ends. Per the germline V gene, CDR1 is SGHNT and CDR2 is YENEEA. CDR3 DNA: TGTGCCAGCAGCTTAGCCGAGGGTGAAGAGCAGTACTTC. It specifies CASSLAEGEEQYF.

The genes are TRBV12-3 or TRBV12-4 and TRBJ1-5; D perhaps matches TRBD1 (5 bases). The V end was cut by 5 bases, the J end by 4 bases, with 9 bases between. This CDR3 region has 13 residues. CDR3 sequence reads: CASSGGENQPQHF. CDR3 coding DNA: TGTGCCAGCAGTGGGGGGGAGAATCAGCCCCAGCATTTT.

V and J are TRBV19 and TRBJ1-4; a possible D gene is TRBD1 (6 bases). Trimming cost V 5 bases and J 8 bases, with 15 bases left between them. This CDR3 is built from 14 residues. Germline V gives CDR1 LNHDA, CDR2 SQIVND (reference sequence). CDR3 coding DNA: TGTGCCAGTAGTCCCCGGACAGTCCAAGAAAAACTGTTTTTT. It translates to CASSPRTVQEKLFF.